This entry concerns a single TCR beta chain. Its antigen remains unknown. This entry belongs to a study of T cells in narcolepsy. For the study at large: Healthy controls were enrolled alongside patients with narcolepsy type 1 or type 2. Findings and limits, study-wide: Healthy controls reportedly lacked the autoreactive clonotypes serially found in patients' blood. HCRT-specific and TRIB2-specific autoreactive clonotypes appeared among same-patient CSF and blood CD4+ clonotypes.

TCRdb's copy holds only in-frame clones and misses some; the assay was immunoSEQ multiplex PCR. The sample includes over 25,000 clones, about 80% of them seen just once. This CDR3 has 15 residues. The germline V and J ends were trimmed by 3 bases and 5 bases, with 14 bases remaining between them. The germline V gene encodes CDR1 SGDLS and CDR2 YYNGEE. The sequenced sample consisted of CD45RA- memory CD4+ T cells from PBMCs. This TCR derives from a human donor with narcolepsy. The rearrangement links TRBV9 to TRBJ2-2; tentative D call: TRBD1 (5 bases). CDR3 residues: CASSATQDSTGELFF. Written as DNA, the CDR3 is TGTGCCAGCAGCGCGACACAGGATTCTACCGGGGAGCTGTTTTTT.